What follows are 14 T cell receptor beta chains derived from one specimen sequenced in a study of cytotoxic CD8 clonotypes in ibrutinib-treated CLL. The repertoire was sequenced with immunoSEQ multiplex PCR; TCRdb's copy has only in-frame clones and lacks some. Of 25,000 to 30,000 clones listed, roughly 85% are singletons. The source material was PBMCs, sampled after 24 months of ibrutinib treatment. These receptors originate from a human donor with chronic lymphocytic leukemia.

This clone appeared once. The chain couples TRBV25-1 to TRBJ2-6; D is undetermined. This CDR3 has 15 residues. Germline V gene sequence: CDR1 MGHDK, CDR2 SYGVNS. V was cut by 6 bases and J by 2 bases, with 11 bases left in between. CDR3 in amino acids: CASSRARTGANVLTF. The CDR3 nucleotides read TGTGCCAGCAGCCGAGCGAGAACTGGGGCCAACGTCCTGACTTTC.

The CDR3 DNA follows: TGTGCCAGCATTAGACAGGGTGCCGGGGAGCTGTTTTTT. It specifies CASIRQGAGELFF. V usage is TRBV28 and J usage is TRBJ2-2, with 7 positions matching TRBD1. This CDR3 has 13 residues. V lost 7 bases to trimming and J lost 6 bases; unmatched junction nucleotides: 5. CDR1 MDHEN and CDR2 SYDVKM come from the germline V gene.

This clone was observed once. The chain is built from TRBV27 and TRBJ1-1, with 7 nucleotides matching TRBD1. With V trimmed by 5 bases and J by 3 bases, 9 bases remained unmatched. The CDR3 runs to 15 residues. The germline V gene encodes CDR1 MNHEY and CDR2 SMNVEV (reference sequence). The CDR3 nucleotides are TGTGCCAGCAGTACCGGACAGGTAATCTACACTGAAGCTTTCTTT. It encodes CASSTGQVIYTEAFF.

This chain links TRBV30 with TRBJ2-3, with TRBD2 identical over 11 bases. The CDR3 consists of 16 residues. The ends lost 4 bases at V and 4 bases at J; junction bases unmatched: 10. Germline V CDR1 and CDR2: GTSNPN, SVGIG (reference sequence). As DNA, the CDR3 is TGTGCCTGGATGCGTAGCGGGGGGGCCGGTTCAGATACGCAGTATTTT. Protein sequence: CAWMRSGGAGSDTQYF. Combining the CDR3 with reference TRBV30 and TRBJ2-3 gives the whole variable domain SQTIHQWPATLVQPVGSPLSLECTVEGTSNPNLYWYRQAAGRGLQLLFYSVGIGQISSEVPQNLSASRPQDRQFILSSKKLLLSDSGFYLCAWMRSGGAGSDTQYFGPGTRLTVL.

The rearrangement joins TRBV6-1 to TRBJ1-5; possibly TRBD1 for D (5 bases). Trimming shortened V by 3 bases and J by 7 bases, and 13 bases separated the two germline ends. From germline, CDR1 is MNHNS and CDR2 SASEGT. This CDR3 comprises 14 residues. The CDR3 loop reads CASSEYRQEQPQHF. Written as DNA, the CDR3 is TGTGCCAGCAGTGAGTACAGGCAGGAACAGCCCCAGCATTTT.

The chain employs TRBV2 and TRBJ1-1; 10 nucleotides agree with TRBD1. Germline V gene lookup returns CDR1 SNHLY and CDR2 FYNNEI. The V segment lost 7 bases and the J segment 5 bases; nucleotides outside the gene matches: 10. The CDR3 extends over 15 amino acids. As DNA, the CDR3 is TGTGCCAGCAAGGAGGGGACAGGGGTCGCGACTGAAGCTTTCTTT. This codes for CASKEGTGVATEAFF.

The chain is built from TRBV5-6 and TRBJ1-2; D remains ambiguous. CDR1 and CDR2 from the germline V gene are SGHDT and YYEEEE. Trimming removed 5 bases at V and 7 bases at J, with 18 bases between. This CDR3 comprises 14 residues. This CDR3 is CASSPTRAGSGYTF. CDR3 nucleotide sequence: TGTGCCAGCAGTCCGACTCGGGCTGGAAGTGGCTACACCTTC.

The chain combines TRBV27 with TRBJ1-3, with D possibly TRBD1 on 6 matching bases. Trimming removed 6 bases at V and 0 bases at J, with 12 bases between. The CDR3 sequence is 15 residues long. Germline CDR1 is MNHEY and CDR2 is SMNVEV (reference sequence). CDR3 in amino acids: CASRQTGPSGNTIYF. Here the CDR3 DNA reads TGTGCCAGCAGACAGACAGGACCCTCTGGAAACACCATATATTTT.

The chain has TRBV4-1 and TRBJ1-3; 7 bases are a match to TRBD1. The trim removed 0 bases at V and 4 bases at J, leaving 6 bases unmatched. Germline V gene sequence: CDR1 MGHRA, CDR2 YSYEKL. This CDR3 is 16 amino acids long. The CDR3 here is CASSQDRGLGGNTIYF. Written as DNA, the CDR3 is TGCGCCAGCAGCCAAGACAGGGGGTTGGGAGGAAACACCATATATTTT.

This clone was seen once. In DNA, the CDR3 is TGTGCCAGCAGGCCTAGCGGGAGTTACGAGCAGTACTTC. Translating gives CASRPSGSYEQYF. This chain uses TRBV6-5 with TRBJ2-7; 10 bases map to TRBD2. This CDR3 comprises 13 residues. From germline, CDR1 is MNHEY and CDR2 SVGAGI. V shed 6 bases and J 4 bases; nucleotides not matched to a gene: 3.

This chain links TRBV10-3 with TRBJ1-6, with a tentative D call TRBD1 (5 bases). V lost 3 bases, J lost 4 bases, and 13 bases lay in between. This CDR3 comprises 16 residues. Germline assignment: CDR1 ENHRY and CDR2 SYGVKD. The CDR3 here is CAISDWQGSYNSPLHF. The CDR3 DNA follows: TGTGCCATCAGTGACTGGCAGGGTTCATATAATTCACCCCTCCACTTT.

The genes are TRBV9 and TRBJ2-6, with TRBD2 matching 7 bases. Germline V gene lookup returns CDR1 SGDLS and CDR2 YYNGEE. V trimming: 4 bases; J trimming: 0 bases; junction bases outside the gene matches: 7. CDR3 length: 17 residues. CDR3 protein: CASSPREGLSGANVLTF. Here the CDR3 DNA reads TGTGCCAGCAGCCCCAGGGAGGGACTCTCTGGGGCCAACGTCCTGACTTTC.

This sequence joins TRBV9 and TRBJ2-4; the match to TRBD1 covers 7 bases. The CDR3 totals 17 residues. Germline CDR1 and CDR2: SGDLS and YYNGEE. Unmatched junction bases numbered 10, after V lost 3 bases and J lost 1 base. In DNA form, the CDR3 reads TGTGCCAGCAGCGAGGGGGTCGAGGGGGCGGCCAAAAACATTCAGTACTTC. Translating it yields CASSEGVEGAAKNIQYF. Filled out from reference TRBV9 and TRBJ2-4, the complete variable domain reads DSGVTQTPKHLITATGQRVTLRCSPRSGDLSVYWYQQSLDQGLQFLIQYYNGEERAKGNILERFSAQQFPDLHSELNLSSLELGDSALYFCASSEGVEGAAKNIQYFGAGTRLSVL.

The chain couples TRBV9 to TRBJ2-1, with TRBD2 matching over 9 bases. The CDR3 spans 16 residues. Germline loops: CDR1 SGDLS, CDR2 YYNGEE. The trim removed 0 bases at V and 4 bases at J, leaving 5 bases unmatched. Here the CDR3 reads CASSVGGSGGYNEQFF. The CDR3 DNA follows: TGTGCCAGCAGCGTAGGTGGAAGCGGGGGGTACAATGAGCAGTTCTTC.